A selection of T cell receptor beta chains follows, all from one sample in a study of graft-versus-host responses after intestinal transplantation. No antigen has been identified for these receptors. Assay used: immunoSEQ multiplex PCR; TCRdb lists only in-frame clones, some missing. The data show 96,000 or so clones, approximately 90% seen once. Sequences were derived from unstimulated CD4+ T cells sorted from spleen or lymph node cells, sampled before intestinal transplant. These TCRs come from a human donor who received an intestinal transplant. Both conserved end residues are part of each CDR3. The D gene is left open where the match is weak. Only part of the rows carry a size: once, few, many, or a class if the clone is expanded.

abundance,d_gene,v_gene,j_gene,CDR3aa,CDR3nt
NA,NA,TRBV5-5,TRBJ1-2,CASSLGFGDYGYTF,TGTGCCAGCAGCTTGGGGTTCGGTGACTATGGCTACACCTTC
NA,TRBD1,TRBV4-2,TRBJ1-2,CASSPSGTGKDGYTF,TGTGCCAGCAGCCCCTCGGGGACAGGGAAAGATGGCTACACCTTC
once,NA,TRBV19,TRBJ2-6,CASSILPGIGGANVLTF,TGTGCCAGTAGTATCCTTCCGGGTATCGGTGGGGCCAACGTCCTGACTTTC
NA,NA,TRBV18,TRBJ2-1,CASSLLGDEPQFF,TGTGCCAGCTCACTACTAGGAGACGAACCGCAGTTCTTC
NA,NA,TRBV29-1,TRBJ1-2,CSVTSESGYTF,TGCAGCGTCACGTCGGAGAGTGGCTACACCTTC
NA,NA,TRBV7-2,TRBJ1-2,CASSFPGNGYTF,TGTGCCAGCAGCTTCCCGGGGAACGGCTACACCTTC
NA,NA,TRBV25-1,TRBJ2-7,CASSEVADDYEQYF,TGTGCCAGCAGTGAAGTGGCAGATGATTACGAGCAGTACTTC
NA,TRBD1,TRBV14,TRBJ1-1,CASSQDRGQINTEAFF,TGTGCCAGCAGCCAAGATAGGGGACAGATAAACACTGAAGCTTTCTTT
NA,NA,TRBV5-1,TRBJ1-1,CASSLLQENTEAFF,TGCGCCAGCAGCTTGCTACAGGAGAACACTGAAGCTTTCTTT
NA,NA,TRBV19,TRBJ1-5,CASSIMGDTQPQHF,TGTGCCAGTAGTATCATGGGGGACACTCAGCCCCAGCATTTT
once,NA,TRBV7-9,TRBJ2-1,CASSLLESPHNEQFF,TGTGCCAGCAGCTTACTCGAAAGCCCCCACAATGAGCAGTTCTTC
NA,NA,TRBV29-1,TRBJ2-2,CSVDVGVGVGGELFF,TGCAGCGTTGATGTAGGGGTTGGGGTCGGCGGGGAGCTGTTTTTT
NA,TRBD2,TRBV30,TRBJ2-7,CAWSDLGAGNYEQYF,TGTGCCTGGAGCGATCTGGGAGCGGGGAACTACGAGCAGTACTTC
NA,NA,TRBV6-5,TRBJ2-7,CASSYSTGTYEQYF,TGTGCCAGCAGTTACTCTACAGGTACCTACGAGCAGTACTTC
NA,NA,TRBV5-4,TRBJ1-2,CASSLVQDGYTF,TGTGCCAGCAGCTTGGTACAGGATGGCTACACCTTC
NA,NA,TRBV5-1,TRBJ1-6,CASSLGRGSDNSPLHF,TGCGCCAGCAGCTTGGGACGGGGATCGGATAATTCACCCCTCCACTTT
NA,TRBD2,TRBV5-1,TRBJ2-5,CASSLAKTSGQETQYF,TGCGCCAGCAGCTTGGCCAAAACTAGCGGCCAAGAGACCCAGTACTTC
NA,NA,TRBV11-3,TRBJ1-1,CASSLSYTEAFF,TGTGCCAGCAGCCTATCATACACTGAAGCTTTCTTT
NA,NA,TRBV29-1,TRBJ1-2,CSVERGRGYGYTF,TGCAGCGTTGAAAGGGGTAGGGGCTATGGCTACACCTTC
few,TRBD1,TRBV6-5,TRBJ1-3,CASSPHRGGGNTIYF,TGTGCCAGCAGTCCCCACAGGGGCGGGGGAAACACCATATATTTT
NA,NA,TRBV2,TRBJ2-5,CASRGMAAAETQYF,TGTGCCAGCAGGGGTATGGCGGCGGCTGAGACCCAGTACTTC
NA,NA,TRBV7-9,TRBJ1-5,CASSLGDRTNQPQHF,TGTGCCAGCAGCTTAGGAGACAGGACGAATCAGCCCCAGCATTTT
NA,TRBD1,TRBV30,TRBJ2-5,CAWSEGTGRAETQYF,TGTGCCTGGAGTGAGGGGACAGGGAGGGCAGAGACCCAGTACTTC
NA,NA,TRBV5-1,TRBJ1-2,CASSPTFGVGYTF,TGCGCCAGCAGCCCTACGTTCGGGGTAGGCTACACCTTC
NA,NA,TRBV25-1,TRBJ1-1,CASSEGTRNTEAFF,TGTGCCAGCAGTGAAGGGACAAGGAACACTGAAGCTTTCTTT
NA,NA,TRBV6-5,TRBJ2-1,CASSYQRGHHNEQFF,TGTGCCAGCAGTTACCAGCGGGGACACCACAATGAGCAGTTCTTC
NA,TRBD2,TRBV4-1,TRBJ2-1,CASSQVPGGSKQFF,TGCGCCAGCAGCCAAGTCCCGGGGGGGTCAAAGCAGTTCTTC
NA,TRBD1,TRBV7-9,TRBJ2-6,CASSLGTGVSGANVLTF,TGTGCCAGCAGCTTGGGGACAGGGGTCTCTGGGGCCAACGTCCTGACTTTC
once,TRBD2,TRBV5-6,TRBJ2-5,CASSGGERGVLGTQYF,TGTGCCAGCAGCGGGGGCGAGCGGGGGGTCCTGGGGACCCAGTACTTC
NA,NA,TRBV5-5,TRBJ1-2,CASSLAAGRGYTF,TGTGCCAGCAGCTTGGCCGCAGGGCGTGGCTACACCTTC
NA,TRBD1,TRBV11-3,TRBJ2-7,CASSPGQPFSYEQYF,TGTGCCAGCAGCCCGGGACAGCCTTTCTCCTACGAGCAGTACTTC
NA,NA,TRBV11-1,TRBJ2-7,CASTTSRGASEQYF,TGTGCCAGCACCACGTCCCGGGGGGCAAGCGAGCAGTACTTC
NA,TRBD2,TRBV4-2,TRBJ2-2,CASSQDSPGLAGGPSGELFF,TGTGCCAGCAGCCAAGATTCCCCGGGACTAGCGGGAGGGCCTAGCGGGGAGCTGTTTTTT
NA,NA,TRBV7-9,TRBJ1-6,CASSLGQGSPLHF,TGTGCCAGCAGCTTAGGGCAGGGGTCACCCCTCCACTTT
NA,NA,TRBV5-1,TRBJ1-2,CASSLGLQGPPHGYTF,TGCGCCAGCAGCTTGGGACTACAGGGCCCTCCTCATGGCTACACCTTC
NA,TRBD2,TRBV5-4,TRBJ2-1,CASSPGGAGAHNEQFF,TGTGCCAGCAGCCCAGGAGGAGCGGGAGCACACAATGAGCAGTTCTTC
NA,TRBD1,TRBV28,TRBJ2-2,CASSPGQSNTGELFF,TGTGCCAGCAGCCCGGGACAGTCGAACACCGGGGAGCTGTTTTTT
few,NA,TRBV5-1,TRBJ1-1,CASSSGISGTEAFF,TGCGCCAGCAGCTCAGGGATCTCGGGTACTGAAGCTTTCTTT
NA,TRBD1,TRBV6-1,TRBJ1-1,CASSEWWAGGEAFF,TGTGCCAGCAGTGAATGGTGGGCAGGGGGGGAAGCTTTCTTT
NA,TRBD2,TRBV5-4,TRBJ2-7,CASSLEVAGGGVPYEQYF,TGTGCCAGCAGCTTGGAAGTAGCGGGAGGGGGAGTCCCCTACGAGCAGTACTTC
NA,TRBD2,TRBV7-7,TRBJ2-1,CASSYGLAREGHEQFF,TGTGCCAGCAGTTACGGACTAGCCCGGGAGGGTCATGAGCAGTTCTTC
NA,TRBD2,TRBV9,TRBJ2-3,CASSVALLAGGGTDTQYF,TGTGCCAGCAGCGTAGCTCTCCTAGCGGGGGGAGGGACAGATACGCAGTATTTT